The clone carrying this T cell receptor beta chain was seen repeatedly, ten times or more. The data belong to a study of CD8 T cells in ankylosing spondylitis. V was shortened by 8 bases and J by 7 bases, with 13 bases between the two germline ends. CDR3 length equals 12 residues. Germline V gene lookup returns CDR1 LGHNA and CDR2 YNFKEQ. Molecular-barcoded quantitative 5'-RACE produced these TCR beta libraries. TCRdb redid the calling of the 5' RACE reads with MiXCR, one entry per CDR3 protein. The sample gives roughly 230,000 distinct CDR3 sequences, 7% to 10% of which show up once; roughly 4.9% is in the top ten.

The chain recombines TRBV4-2 with TRBJ2-3; D remains unclear. Sequencing input: blood, either unsorted or a sorted T cell fraction (not recorded which). The TCR sequence derives from a female donor with ankylosing spondylitis or in good health (not recorded which). In nucleotides, the CDR3 is TGTGCCAGCGGGGAAGTATCGAATACGCAGTATTTT. This codes for CASGEVSNTQYF.